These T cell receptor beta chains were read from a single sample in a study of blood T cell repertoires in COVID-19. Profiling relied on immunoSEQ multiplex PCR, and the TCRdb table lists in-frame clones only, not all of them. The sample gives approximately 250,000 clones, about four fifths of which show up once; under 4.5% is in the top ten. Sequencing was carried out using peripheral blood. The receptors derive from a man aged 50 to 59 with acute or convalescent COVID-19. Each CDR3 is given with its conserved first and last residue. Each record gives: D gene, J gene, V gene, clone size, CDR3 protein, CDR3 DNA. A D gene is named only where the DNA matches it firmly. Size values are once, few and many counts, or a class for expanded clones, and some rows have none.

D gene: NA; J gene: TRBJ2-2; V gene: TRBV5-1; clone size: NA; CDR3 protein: CASSPLEGIGTGELFF; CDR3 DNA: TGCGCCAGCAGCCCGTTGGAGGGTATCGGCACCGGGGAGCTGTTTTTT
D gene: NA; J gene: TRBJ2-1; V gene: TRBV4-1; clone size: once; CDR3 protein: CASSQVPLLGNEQFF; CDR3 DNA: TGCGCCAGCAGCCAAGTTCCCTTACTAGGTAATGAGCAGTTCTTC
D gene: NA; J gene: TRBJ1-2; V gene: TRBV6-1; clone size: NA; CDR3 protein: CASSETGYGYTF; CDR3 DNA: TGTGCCAGCAGTGAAACGGGCTATGGCTACACCTTC
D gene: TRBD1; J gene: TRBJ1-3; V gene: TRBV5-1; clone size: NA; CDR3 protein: CASSWGQTSGNTIYF; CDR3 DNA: TGCGCCAGCAGCTGGGGACAGACCTCTGGAAACACCATATATTTT
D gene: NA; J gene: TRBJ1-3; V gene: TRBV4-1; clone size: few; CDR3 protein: CASSQERGSSGNTIYF; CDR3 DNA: TGCGCCAGCAGCCAAGAGCGGGGTTCGTCTGGAAACACCATATATTTT
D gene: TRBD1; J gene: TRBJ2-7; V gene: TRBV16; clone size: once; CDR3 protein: CASSQKQGFTYEQYF; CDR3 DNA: TGTGCCAGCAGCCAAAAACAGGGGTTCACCTACGAGCAGTACTTC
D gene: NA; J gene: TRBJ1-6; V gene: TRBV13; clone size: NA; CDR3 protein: CASSLALSGRAYNSPLHF; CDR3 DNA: TGTGCCAGCAGCTTAGCCTTGAGTGGCAGGGCCTATAATTCACCCCTCCACTTT
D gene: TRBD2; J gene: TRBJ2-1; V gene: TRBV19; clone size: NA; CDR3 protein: CASNLAGGHNEQFF; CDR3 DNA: TGTGCCAGCAACTTAGCGGGGGGACACAATGAGCAGTTCTTC
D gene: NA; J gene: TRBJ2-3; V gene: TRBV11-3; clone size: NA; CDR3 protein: CASSLGQFSTDTQYF; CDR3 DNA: TGTGCCAGCAGCTTAGGGCAGTTTAGCACAGATACGCAGTATTTT
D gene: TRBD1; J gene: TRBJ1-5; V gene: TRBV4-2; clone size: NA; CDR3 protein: CASSQDRNQPQHF; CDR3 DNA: TGTGCCAGCAGCCAGGACAGGAATCAGCCCCAGCATTTT
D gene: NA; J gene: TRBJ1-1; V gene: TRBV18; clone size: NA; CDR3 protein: CASSPTGMNTEAFF; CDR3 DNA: TGTGCCAGCTCACCGACAGGAATGAACACTGAAGCTTTCTTT
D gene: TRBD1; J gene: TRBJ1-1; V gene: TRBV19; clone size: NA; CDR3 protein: CASRQGITEAFF; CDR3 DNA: TGTGCCAGCCGACAGGGCATCACTGAAGCTTTCTTT
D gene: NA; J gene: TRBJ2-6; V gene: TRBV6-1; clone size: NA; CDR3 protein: CASSERSSGANVLTF; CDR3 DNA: TGTGCCAGCAGTGAACGGAGCTCTGGGGCCAACGTCCTGACTTTC
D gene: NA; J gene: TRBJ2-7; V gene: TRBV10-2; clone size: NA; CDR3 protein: CASGVLGGVRDTRSYEQYF; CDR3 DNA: TGCGCCAGTGGAGTTTTGGGGGGGGTCCGGGACACTCGCTCCTACGAGCAGTACTTC
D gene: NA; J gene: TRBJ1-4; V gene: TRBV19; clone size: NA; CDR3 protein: CASSRGDEKLFF; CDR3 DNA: TGTGCCAGTAGTCGGGGGGATGAAAAACTGTTTTTT
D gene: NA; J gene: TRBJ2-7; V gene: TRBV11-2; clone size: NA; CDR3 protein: CASSFPVSYEQYF; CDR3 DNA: TGTGCCAGCAGCTTTCCCGTCTCCTACGAGCAGTACTTC
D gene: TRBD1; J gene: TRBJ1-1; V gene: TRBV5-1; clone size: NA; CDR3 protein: CASSLGAGGTEAFF; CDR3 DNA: TGCGCCAGCAGCTTGGGGGCAGGGGGCACTGAAGCTTTCTTT
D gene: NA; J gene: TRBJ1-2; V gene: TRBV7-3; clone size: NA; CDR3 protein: CASPAGQGDYGYTF; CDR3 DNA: TGTGCCTCCCCTGCGGGGCAGGGCGACTATGGCTACACCTTC
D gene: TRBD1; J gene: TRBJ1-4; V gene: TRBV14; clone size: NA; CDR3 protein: CASSQARDSDPTNEKLFF; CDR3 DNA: TGTGCCAGCAGCCAAGCGCGGGACAGCGACCCAACTAATGAAAAACTGTTTTTT
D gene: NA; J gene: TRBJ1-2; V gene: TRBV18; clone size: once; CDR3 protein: CASSPNKEYGYTF; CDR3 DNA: TGTGCCAGCTCACCAAATAAGGAGTATGGCTACACCTTC
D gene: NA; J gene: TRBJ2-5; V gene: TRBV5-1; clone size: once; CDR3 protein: CASRSSPQQETQYF; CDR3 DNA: TGCGCCAGCCGCTCTTCCCCCCAGCAAGAGACCCAGTACTTC
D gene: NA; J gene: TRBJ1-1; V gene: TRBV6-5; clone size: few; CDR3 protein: CASLTPRGKNTEAFF; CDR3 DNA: TGTGCCAGCCTTACACCCCGAGGCAAGAACACTGAAGCTTTCTTT
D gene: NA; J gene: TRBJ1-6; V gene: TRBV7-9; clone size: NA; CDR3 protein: CASSPLGDGAPLHF; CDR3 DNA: TGTGCCAGCAGCCCCCTTGGAGATGGAGCACCCCTCCACTTT